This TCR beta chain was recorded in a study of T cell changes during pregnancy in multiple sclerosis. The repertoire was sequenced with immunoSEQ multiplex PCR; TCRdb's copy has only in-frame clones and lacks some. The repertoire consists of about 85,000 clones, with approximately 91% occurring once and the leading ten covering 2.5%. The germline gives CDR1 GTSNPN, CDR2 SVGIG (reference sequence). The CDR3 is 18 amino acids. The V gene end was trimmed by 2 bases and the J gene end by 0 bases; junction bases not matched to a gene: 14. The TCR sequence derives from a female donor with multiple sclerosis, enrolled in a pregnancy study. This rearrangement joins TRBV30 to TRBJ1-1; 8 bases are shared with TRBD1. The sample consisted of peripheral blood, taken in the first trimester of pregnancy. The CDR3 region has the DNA TGTGCCTGGAGTATAGTTACAGGGGGATTTGAAGTGAACACTGAAGCTTTCTTT. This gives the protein CAWSIVTGGFEVNTEAFF.